This T cell receptor beta chain was retrieved from a study of CD8 T cell repertoires and HIV-1 epitope variants. Study-wide findings and caveats: No clonotypes responded to the TAALDMSHF plasma variant; about 5 recognized KF9, one HW9.

As to this clone: Its antigen remains unknown.

TCR beta CDR3 was sequenced at survey depth on immunoSEQ. Clones were read by immunoSEQ multiplex PCR, and TCRdb kept only the in-frame ones, dropping some. The sample shows thousands of clones, about two thirds of them seen only once. Trimming cost V 2 bases and J 0 bases, with 8 bases left between them. There are 15 residues in the CDR3. Germline V lookup: CDR1 MDHEN, CDR2 SYDVKM. The sample comprised cultured CD8+ T cells derived from PBMCs. The rearrangement links TRBV28 to TRBJ2-1; no clear D gene. This sequence was found in a male donor with HIV. CDR3 protein: CASSLDSTSYNEQFF. CDR3 nucleotides: TGTGCCAGCAGTTTAGACTCCACCTCCTACAATGAGCAGTTCTTC.